The 12 T cell receptor beta chains below all came from one sample that was sequenced in a study of cytomegalovirus exposure and HLA in healthy donors. PCR primers comprised 60 Vbeta and 13 Jbeta primers. Data came from immunoSEQ multiplex PCR; TCRdb stores just in-frame clones and leaves some out. The sample holds over 110,000 clones, about 79% seen once. Sequencing used PBMCs. The receptors were sampled from a male donor in good health and CMV-seronegative.

This clone was detected a few times. The rearrangement joins TRBV10-3 to TRBJ2-6, with unresolved D. Trimming shortened V by 8 bases and J by 0 bases, and 8 bases separated the two germline ends. The V gene's germline CDR1 is ENHRY and CDR2 SYGVKD. This CDR3 region has 14 residues. DNA for the CDR3: TGTGCCATCGGCCTCAGCTCTGGGGCCAACGTCCTGACTTTC. This gives the protein CAIGLSSGANVLTF.

This chain uses TRBV12-5 with TRBJ2-3; D might be TRBD2 (7 bases). The V gene lost 6 bases and the J gene lost 1 base, with 14 bases spanning the gap. CDR1 is LGHNT and CDR2 is FRNRAP in the germline V gene. The CDR3 is made up of 15 amino acids. The CDR3 reads CASGHGGPGTDTQYF. The CDR3, as DNA: TGTGCTAGTGGCCACGGGGGGCCCGGCACAGATACGCAGTATTTT.

This clone was recorded once. As DNA, the CDR3 is TGTGCCAGCAAGGGGACAGGGGCGAACACCGGGGAGCTGTTTTTT. Amino acids: CASKGTGANTGELFF. This chain links TRBV6-6 with TRBJ2-2, with 10 bases aligning to TRBD1. J lost 0 bases, V lost 7 bases, and 2 bases had no gene match. The CDR3 covers 15 residues. Germline lookup yields CDR1 MNHNY and CDR2 SVGAGI (reference sequence).

This chain connects TRBV30 to TRBJ1-2; 10 bases align to TRBD1. Trimming removed 6 bases from V and 4 bases from J; junction bases left unmatched: 8. The CDR3 has 14 amino acids. Germline CDR1 is GTSNPN and CDR2 is SVGIG (reference sequence). CDR3 bases: TGTGCCTGCGGACAGGGGGTTCGAGGCTATGGCTACACCTTC. Its translation: CACGQGVRGYGYTF.

The chain is built from TRBV4-1 and TRBJ2-7; D not certain. This CDR3 is 14 amino acids long. Germline V gives CDR1 MGHRA, CDR2 YSYEKL. V lost 1 base and J 0 bases, leaving 7 bases between the germline ends. This CDR3 is CASSQGRYSYEQYF. CDR3 in DNA: TGCGCCAGCAGCCAAGGTCGGTACTCCTACGAGCAGTACTTC.

This clone has only one observation. V gene TRBV5-8 combines with J gene TRBJ1-5; no clear D. With 0 bases removed from V and 0 bases from J, the gap between germline ends came to 13 bases. The CDR3 extends over 17 amino acids. The germline V gene encodes CDR1 SGHTS and CDR2 YDEGEE. CDR3 residues: CASSLVAGDYSNQPQHF. The CDR3 DNA reads as TGTGCCAGCAGCTTGGTGGCGGGAGACTATAGCAATCAGCCCCAGCATTTT.

This clone has only one observation. The V call is TRBV13, the J call TRBJ2-7; 10 positions match TRBD1. Germline V gives CDR1 PRHDT, CDR2 FYEKMQ (reference sequence). V was pared by 4 bases and J by 2 bases, with 14 bases of the junction left unmatched. The CDR3 spans 18 residues. The CDR3 loop reads CASSSGTGDLAGPYEQYF. The CDR3 DNA sequence: TGTGCCAGCAGCTCCGGGACAGGGGATTTGGCGGGGCCCTACGAGCAGTACTTC.

V usage is TRBV21-1 and J usage is TRBJ2-7; the DNA was not used to check the table's D call, TRBD2. TRBV21-1 is reported as a pseudogene. The CDR3 contains 19 residues. The CDR3 region is CASSKKRTTSGRFRDEQYF. Written as DNA, the CDR3 is TGTGCCAGCAGCAAAAAGCGGACTACTAGCGGGAGGTTTCGGGACGAGCAGTACTTC.

This clone has more than one count but fewer than ten. This CDR3 is CAWELTGAGDTIYF. In DNA, the CDR3 is TGTGCCTGGGAGTTGACAGGGGCCGGGGACACCATATATTTT. This chain joins TRBV30 and TRBJ1-3; 8 bases fit TRBD1. CDR3 length equals 14 residues. The germline CDR1 and CDR2 sequences are GTSNPN and SVGIG (reference sequence). V shed 5 bases, J shed 8 bases, and the junction held 11 bases outside the gene matches. Full variable domain (missing parts from reference TRBV30 and TRBJ1-3): SQTIHQWPATLVQPVGSPLSLECTVEGTSNPNLYWYRQAAGRGLQLLFYSVGIGQISSEVPQNLSASRPQDRQFILSSKKLLLSDSGFYLCAWELTGAGDTIYFGEGSWLTVV.

This clone came up a few times. Other DNA sequences in the same sample also yield this CDR3. This rearrangement joins TRBV6-5 to TRBJ2-7, with a possible D match to TRBD1 (6 bases). This CDR3 is 13 amino acids long. CDR1 is MNHEY and CDR2 is SVGAGI in the germline V gene. V gave up 2 bases and J gave up 4 bases, with 9 bases separating them. This chain's CDR3 is CASSYGGRYEQYF. DNA for the CDR3: TGTGCCAGCAGTTACGGGGGCCGTTACGAGCAGTACTTC.

The V gene is TRBV29-1, the J gene TRBJ1-4; 7 bases are a match to TRBD1. Germline CDR1 reads SQVTM; CDR2 reads ANQGSEA. Losses at the gene ends were 3 bases for V and 10 bases for J; bases not matched to a gene: 5. CDR3 length: 12 residues. In DNA form, the CDR3 reads TGCAGCGTTGACACAGGGGCGGGAAAACTGTTTTTT. Translation gives CSVDTGAGKLFF.

The chain recombines TRBV7-3 with TRBJ1-5, with a tentative D call TRBD1 (5 bases). V was shortened by 5 bases and J by 6 bases, with 14 bases between the two germline ends. This CDR3 contains 14 residues. Germline loops: CDR1 SGHTA, CDR2 FQGTGA. The CDR3 reads CASSPVGGSQPQHF. CDR3 DNA: TGTGCCAGCAGCCCAGTGGGGGGGAGTCAGCCCCAGCATTTT.